The 22 T cell receptor beta chains presented below share a single source sample, sequenced in a study of cytomegalovirus exposure and HLA in healthy donors. Both 60 Vbeta primers and 13 Jbeta primers went into the PCR. Sequencing used immunoSEQ multiplex PCR; TCRdb keeps in-frame clones, though not all of them. Among approximately 160,000 clones listed, 77% were seen once. The sequenced sample was PBMCs. The receptor source for this set is a woman aged 40 to 55 in good health and CMV-seropositive.

The chain links TRBV2 to TRBJ1-4; tentatively, D is TRBD1 (6 bases). V was cut by 6 bases and J by 5 bases, with 16 bases left in between. The CDR3 loop spans 15 amino acids. Germline values: CDR1 SNHLY, CDR2 FYNNEI. CDR3 nucleotides: TGTGCCAGCAGACCTGGACAGACAGAGAATGAAAAACTGTTTTTT. This codes for CASRPGQTENEKLFF.

V is TRBV7-8 and J is TRBJ2-1; D not resolved. Germline V lookup: CDR1 SGHVS, CDR2 FQNEAQ. V lost 2 bases and J 7 bases, leaving 9 bases between the germline ends. The length of the CDR3 is 13 residues. CDR3: CASSLYADNEQFF. Written as DNA, the CDR3 is TGTGCCAGCAGCTTATATGCGGATAATGAGCAGTTCTTC.

This chain uses TRBV5-1 with TRBJ2-2; D is possibly TRBD2 (6 bases). CDR1 is SGHRS, CDR2 YFSETQ, per germline. CDR3 length: 13 residues. Trimming left V 1 base short and J 9 bases short, with 10 bases between. The CDR3 nucleotides are TGCGCCAGCAGCTTGCGGGAGTCGAGGGAGCTGTTTTTT. Translated: CASSLRESRELFF. Variable domain in full (rest from reference TRBV5-1 and TRBJ2-2): KAGVTQTPRYLIKTRGQQVTLSCSPISGHRSVSWYQQTPGQGLQFLFEYFSETQRNKGNFPGRFSGRQFSNSRSEMNVSTLELGDSALYLCASSLRESRELFFGEGSRLTVL.

This chain uses TRBV30 with TRBJ1-5; the D is unclear. The V gene lost 1 base and the J gene lost 1 base, with 5 bases spanning the gap. This CDR3 contains 13 residues. CDR1 is GTSNPN, CDR2 SVGIG, per germline (reference sequence). CDR3 protein: CAWSDMSNQPQHF. Here the CDR3 DNA reads TGTGCCTGGAGTGACATGAGCAATCAGCCCCAGCATTTT.

This clone has more than one count but fewer than ten. The CDR3 sequence: CASSGGLAVTGELFF. The CDR3 DNA reads as TGCGCCAGCAGCGGGGGACTAGCCGTCACCGGGGAGCTGTTTTTT. The chain recombines TRBV5-1 with TRBJ2-2, with TRBD2 matching 9 bases. The CDR3 totals 15 residues. Per germline, CDR1 SGHRS and CDR2 YFSETQ. The J segment lost 4 bases and the V segment lost 4 bases, leaving 5 bases of the junction unmatched.

This chain uses TRBV5-5 with TRBJ1-2, with a weak D call TRBD1 (5 bases). CDR1 SGHKS and CDR2 YYEKEE come from the germline V gene (reference sequence). This CDR3 contains 15 residues. V lost 2 bases to trimming and J lost 2 bases, with 13 bases between them. In nucleotides, the CDR3 is TGTGCCAGCAGCTTAACGGGGGAGCCCAACTATGGCTACACCTTC. This gives the protein CASSLTGEPNYGYTF.

The rearrangement joins TRBV4-1 to TRBJ2-5; D perhaps matches TRBD2 (6 bases). V gave up 0 bases and J gave up 5 bases, with 25 bases separating them. Germline V lookup: CDR1 MGHRA, CDR2 YSYEKL. CDR3 size: 19 residues. The CDR3 nucleotides are TGCGCCAGCAGCCAAGATCACAGGACTACCTTCGCCCTGGGGGAGACCCAGTACTTC. Translation: CASSQDHRTTFALGETQYF.

The chain employs TRBV28 and TRBJ2-2, with TRBD2 identical over 10 bases. CDR1 is MDHEN and CDR2 is SYDVKM in the germline V gene. The CDR3 is 16 amino acids. Trimming took 6 bases from V and 0 from J; bases not matched to a gene: 4. The CDR3 spells CASRTSGRANTGELFF. CDR3 sequence (DNA): TGTGCCAGCAGAACCAGCGGGAGGGCGAACACCGGGGAGCTGTTTTTT.

The V call is TRBV6-6, the J call TRBJ2-7; 7 positions match TRBD1. The V gene's germline CDR1 is MNHNY and CDR2 SVGAGI (reference sequence). V dropped 11 bases and J dropped 0; count of bases not matched to a gene: 10. The CDR3 spans 14 residues. CDR3 residues: CAGLTGWTSYEQYF. The CDR3 bases are TGTGCCGGACTGACAGGGTGGACCTCCTACGAGCAGTACTTC.

J is TRBJ2-1 and V is TRBV7-2; D remains unclear. The CDR3 runs to 15 residues. Germline V gene data show CDR1 as SGHTA and CDR2 as FQGNSA. V was clipped by 4 bases and J by 0 bases, with 10 bases between them. CDR3 amino acids: CASSSVSDSYNEQFF. The DNA for the CDR3 is TGTGCCAGCAGCTCGGTCTCCGACTCCTACAATGAGCAGTTCTTC.

V and J are TRBV5-6 and TRBJ2-3; D gene unclear. V was pared by 0 bases and J by 7 bases, with 9 bases between. The CDR3 runs 13 residues. CDR1 SGHDT and CDR2 YYEEEE come from the germline V gene. The CDR3 loop is CASSLGWANTQYF. The CDR3 bases are TGTGCCAGCAGCTTGGGGTGGGCAAATACGCAGTATTTT. The whole variable domain, remainder taken from reference TRBV5-6 and TRBJ2-3, is DAGVTQSPTHLIKTRGQQVTLRCSPKSGHDTVSWYQQALGQGPQFIFQYYEEEERQRGNFPDRFSGHQFPNYSSELNVNALLLGDSALYLCASSLGWANTQYFGPGTRLTVL.

The rearrangement links TRBV11-2 to TRBJ1-2; a weak D match, TRBD1 (6 bases). The CDR3 loop spans 16 amino acids. Per the germline V gene, CDR1 is SGHAT and CDR2 is FQNNGV. V was shortened by 5 bases and J by 2 bases, with 18 bases between the two germline ends. CDR3 coding DNA: TGTGCCAGCAGCCCCATGGGTGGGACAAAAAACTATGGCTACACCTTC. It specifies CASSPMGGTKNYGYTF.

Only a few counts were recorded for this clone. The V call is TRBV27, the J call TRBJ1-5, with D unclear. V dropped 5 bases and J dropped 4 bases, with 6 bases sitting between them. The germline V gene has CDR1 MNHEY and CDR2 SMNVEV (reference sequence). CDR3 length equals 12 residues. The CDR3 sequence: CASSPNNQPQHF. Written as DNA, the CDR3 is TGTGCCAGCAGTCCCAATAATCAGCCCCAGCATTTT.

The CDR3 DNA reads as TGTGCCATCAAGGCGGCGGGAGGACCCAACAATGAGCAGTTCTTC. Translated: CAIKAAGGPNNEQFF. The chain uses TRBV10-3 and TRBJ2-1; TRBD2 agrees at 8 bases. The V gene's germline CDR1 is ENHRY and CDR2 SYGVKD. V shed 7 bases and J 5 bases; nucleotides not matched to a gene: 10. The CDR3 is 15 residues long.

This clone was counted once. The rearrangement links TRBV19 to TRBJ2-7; TRBD1 matches at 9 bases. The CDR3 consists of 16 residues. The germline V gene has CDR1 LNHDA and CDR2 SQIVND (reference sequence). The V segment lost 3 bases and the J segment 0 bases; nucleotides outside the gene matches: 6. The CDR3 protein is CASSIRTGQGSYEQYF. The CDR3 nucleotides are TGTGCCAGTAGTATTCGAACGGGACAGGGCTCCTACGAGCAGTACTTC.

This clone was seen once. The CDR3 DNA is TGCAGCGTCTTCACTAGCGGGGGGGCCGGCGGGGAGCTGTTTTTT. Protein: CSVFTSGGAGGELFF. The V and J genes are TRBV29-1 and TRBJ2-2, with 13 nucleotides matching TRBD2. CDR3 length: 15 residues. After removal of 6 bases from V and 7 bases from J, the junction contained 8 bases not matched to a gene. Germline CDR1 and CDR2: SQVTM and ANQGSEA.

The chain links TRBV7-9 to TRBJ1-2, with TRBD1 matching over 9 bases. The CDR3 totals 16 residues. Germline CDR1 reads SEHNR; CDR2 reads FQNEAQ (reference sequence). After removal of 5 bases from V and 1 base from J, the junction contained 8 bases not matched to a gene. CDR3 residues: CASSPKQGAGNYGYTF. The DNA for the CDR3 is TGTGCCAGCAGCCCAAAACAGGGGGCCGGTAACTATGGCTACACCTTC.

This chain links TRBV27 with TRBJ1-1; no reliable D call. This CDR3 is built from 11 residues. V lost 3 bases and J lost 11, with 10 bases in between. CDR1 and CDR2 from the germline V gene are MNHEY and SMNVEV (reference sequence). The CDR3 bases are TGTGCCAGCAGTTTCGCGACACAGGCTTTCTTT. Translation: CASSFATQAFF.

The V and J genes are TRBV10-3 and TRBJ1-2, with a weak D call TRBD1 (5 bases). Looked up from germline, CDR1 is ENHRY and CDR2 is SYGVKD. The CDR3 has 13 amino acids. The V end lost 5 bases, the J end lost 5 bases, and 12 bases lay between the germline ends. The CDR3 coding sequence is TGTGCCATCAGTACTGACAGAGAATATGGCTACACCTTC. Its protein is CAISTDREYGYTF.

This chain joins TRBV27 and TRBJ2-3; the match to TRBD2 covers 16 bases. The V gene's germline CDR1 is MNHEY and CDR2 SMNVEV (reference sequence). V was pared by 3 bases and J by 0 bases, with 6 bases of the junction left unmatched. The CDR3 loop spans 19 amino acids. CDR3 residues: CASSLGLAGGLISTDTQYF. The CDR3 DNA is TGTGCCAGCAGTTTGGGACTAGCGGGGGGGCTGATCAGCACAGATACGCAGTATTTT.

In its sample, this clone was seen a few times. The J gene is TRBJ2-7, the V gene TRBV10-2, with TRBD1 matching over 12 bases. The V gene end was trimmed by 7 bases and the J gene end by 5 bases; junction bases not matched to a gene: 3. The CDR3 totals 13 residues. Germline CDR1 reads WSHSY; CDR2 reads SAAADI. CDR3 coding DNA: TGCGCCAGCACGGGACAGGGGGCCCACGAGCAGTACTTC. As protein: CASTGQGAHEQYF.

This chain joins TRBV25-1 and TRBJ1-1, with D possibly TRBD1 on 6 matching bases. This CDR3 region has 15 residues. Trimming shortened V by 5 bases and J by 1 base, and 14 bases separated the two germline ends. Germline values: CDR1 MGHDK, CDR2 SYGVNS. CDR3 DNA: TGTGCCAGCAGTACCCCCGGGGGGGCGAACACTGAAGCTTTCTTT. This encodes CASSTPGGANTEAFF.